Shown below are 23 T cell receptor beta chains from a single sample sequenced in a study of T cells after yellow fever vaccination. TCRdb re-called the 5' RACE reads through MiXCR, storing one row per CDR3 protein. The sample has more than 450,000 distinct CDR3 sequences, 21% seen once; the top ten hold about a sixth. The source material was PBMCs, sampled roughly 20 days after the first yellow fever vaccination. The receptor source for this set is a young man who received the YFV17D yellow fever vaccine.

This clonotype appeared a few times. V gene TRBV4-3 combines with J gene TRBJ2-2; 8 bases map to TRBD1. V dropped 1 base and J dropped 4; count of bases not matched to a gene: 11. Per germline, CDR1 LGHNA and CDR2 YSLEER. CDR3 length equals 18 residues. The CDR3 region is CASSQVVRRGLLTGELFF. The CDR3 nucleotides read TGCGCCAGCAGCCAAGTCGTCCGCAGGGGGCTACTCACCGGGGAGCTGTTTTTT.

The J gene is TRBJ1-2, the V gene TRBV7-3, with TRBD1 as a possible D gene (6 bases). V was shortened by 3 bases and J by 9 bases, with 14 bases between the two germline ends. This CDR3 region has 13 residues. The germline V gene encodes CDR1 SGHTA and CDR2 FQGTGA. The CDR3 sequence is CASSFSQGWSYTF. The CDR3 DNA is TGTGCCAGCAGCTTTTCCCAGGGGTGGAGCTACACCTTC.

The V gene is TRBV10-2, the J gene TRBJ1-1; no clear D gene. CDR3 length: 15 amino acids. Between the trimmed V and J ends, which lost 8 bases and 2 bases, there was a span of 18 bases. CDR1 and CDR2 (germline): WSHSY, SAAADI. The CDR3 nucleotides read TGCGCCAGCCGGCAAGAAAGCGGGCTTAACACTGAAGCTTTCTTT. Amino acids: CASRQESGLNTEAFF.

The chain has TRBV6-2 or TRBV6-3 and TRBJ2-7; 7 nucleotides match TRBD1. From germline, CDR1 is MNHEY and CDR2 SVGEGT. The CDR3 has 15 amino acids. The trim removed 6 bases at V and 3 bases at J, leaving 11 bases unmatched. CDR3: CASSYSGQADYEQYV. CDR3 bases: TGTGCCAGCAGCTATTCCGGACAGGCAGACTACGAGCAGTACGTC.

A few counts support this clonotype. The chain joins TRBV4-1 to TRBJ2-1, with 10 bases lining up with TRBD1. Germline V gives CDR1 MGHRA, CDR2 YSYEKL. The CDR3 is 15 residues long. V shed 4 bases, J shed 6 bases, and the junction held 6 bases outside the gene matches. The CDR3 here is CASSRGTGEGNEQFF. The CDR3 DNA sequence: TGCGCCAGCAGCCGAGGGACAGGGGAAGGCAATGAGCAGTTCTTC.

Written as DNA, the CDR3 is TGTGCCAGCAGTGAAGCCTCTTGGTTAGCAGATACGCAGTATTTT. Its protein is CASSEASWLADTQYF. The chain has TRBV6-1 and TRBJ2-3; D is ambiguous. Between the trimmed V and J ends, which lost 0 bases and 4 bases, there was a span of 11 bases. Germline CDR1 MNHNS, CDR2 SASEGT. CDR3 length: 15 amino acids.

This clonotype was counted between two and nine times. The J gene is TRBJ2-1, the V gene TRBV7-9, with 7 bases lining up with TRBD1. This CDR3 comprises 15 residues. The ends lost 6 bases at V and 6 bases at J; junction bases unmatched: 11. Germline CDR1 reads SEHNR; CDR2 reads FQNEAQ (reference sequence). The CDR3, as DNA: TGTGCCAGCAGGATCGGGACAGAAACGGTCAATGAGCAGTTCTTC. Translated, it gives CASRIGTETVNEQFF.

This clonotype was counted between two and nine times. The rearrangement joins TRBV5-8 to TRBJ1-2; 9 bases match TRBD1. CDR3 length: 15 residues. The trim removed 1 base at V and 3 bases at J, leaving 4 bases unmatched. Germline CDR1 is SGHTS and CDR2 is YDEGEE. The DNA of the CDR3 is TGTGCCAGCAGCTTGTGGGGACAGGGCGACTATGGCTACACCTTC. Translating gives CASSLWGQGDYGYTF. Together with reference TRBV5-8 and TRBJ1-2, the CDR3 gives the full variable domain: EAGVTQSPTHLIKTRGQQATLRCSPISGHTSVYWYQQALGLGLQFLLWYDEGEERNRGNFPPRFSGRQFPNYSSELNVNALELEDSALYLCASSLWGQGDYGYTFGSGTRLTVV.

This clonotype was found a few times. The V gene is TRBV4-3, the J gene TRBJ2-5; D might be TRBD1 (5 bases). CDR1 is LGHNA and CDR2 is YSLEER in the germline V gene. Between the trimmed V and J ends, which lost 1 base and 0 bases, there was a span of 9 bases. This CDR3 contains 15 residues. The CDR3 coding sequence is TGCGCCAGCAGCCAAGGACAGACGTACCAAGAGACCCAGTACTTC. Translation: CASSQGQTYQETQYF.

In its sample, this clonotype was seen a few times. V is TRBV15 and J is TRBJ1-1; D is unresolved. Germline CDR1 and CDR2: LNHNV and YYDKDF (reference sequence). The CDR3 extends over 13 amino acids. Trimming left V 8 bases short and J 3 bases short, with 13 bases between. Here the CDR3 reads CATHVAPDTEAFF. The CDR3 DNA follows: TGTGCCACCCATGTGGCCCCGGACACTGAAGCTTTCTTT.

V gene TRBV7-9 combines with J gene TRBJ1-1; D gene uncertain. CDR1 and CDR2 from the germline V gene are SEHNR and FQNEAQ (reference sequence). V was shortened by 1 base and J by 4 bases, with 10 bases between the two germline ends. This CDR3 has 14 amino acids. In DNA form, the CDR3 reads TGTGCCAGCAGCTTAGAGTCTAGTATCACTGAAGCTTTCTTT. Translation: CASSLESSITEAFF.

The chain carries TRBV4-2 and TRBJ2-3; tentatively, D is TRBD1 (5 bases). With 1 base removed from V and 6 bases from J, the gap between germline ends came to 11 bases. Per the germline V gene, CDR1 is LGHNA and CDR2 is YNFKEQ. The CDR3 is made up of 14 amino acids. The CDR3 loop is CASSQGQSADTQYF. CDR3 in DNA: TGTGCCAGCAGCCAAGGACAGTCAGCGGATACGCAGTATTTT.

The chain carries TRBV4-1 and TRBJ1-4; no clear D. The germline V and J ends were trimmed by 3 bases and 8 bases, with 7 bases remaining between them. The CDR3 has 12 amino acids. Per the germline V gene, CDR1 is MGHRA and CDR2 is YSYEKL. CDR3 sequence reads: CASSQAQEKLFF. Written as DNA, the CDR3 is TGCGCCAGCAGCCAGGCACAAGAAAAACTGTTTTTT.

The CDR3 DNA is TGTGCCAGCAGCGTGGATCAGACAGGGACCCTAGGGTATGGCTACACCTTC. Translating gives CASSVDQTGTLGYGYTF. The chain links TRBV9 to TRBJ1-2; the match to TRBD1 covers 7 bases. The germline CDR1 and CDR2 sequences are SGDLS and YYNGEE. The CDR3 sequence is 17 residues long. Trimming took 2 bases from V and 5 from J; bases not matched to a gene: 15.

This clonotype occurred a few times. CDR3: CASTTQGRETQYF. DNA of the CDR3: TGTGCCAGCACCACACAGGGTAGAGAGACCCAGTACTTC. The chain couples TRBV6-2 or TRBV6-3 to TRBJ2-5, with D perhaps TRBD1 (6 bases). The CDR3 contains 13 residues. Germline V gives CDR1 MNHEY, CDR2 SVGEGT. V lost 7 bases and J lost 4, with 13 bases in between.

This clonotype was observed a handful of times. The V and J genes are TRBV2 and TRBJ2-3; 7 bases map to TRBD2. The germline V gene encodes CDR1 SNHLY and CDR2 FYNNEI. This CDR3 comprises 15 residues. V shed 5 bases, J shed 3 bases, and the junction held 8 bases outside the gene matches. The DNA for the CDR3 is TGTGCCAGCAGTCTCGGGACTATCTTTACAGATACGCAGTATTTT. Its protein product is CASSLGTIFTDTQYF.

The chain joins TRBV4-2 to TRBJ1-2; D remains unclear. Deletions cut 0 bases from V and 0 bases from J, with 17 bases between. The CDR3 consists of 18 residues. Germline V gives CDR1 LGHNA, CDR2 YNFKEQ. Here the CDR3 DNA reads TGTGCCAGCAGCCAAGATATTTCAGGACCGACTACTAACTATGGCTACACCTTC. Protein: CASSQDISGPTTNYGYTF.

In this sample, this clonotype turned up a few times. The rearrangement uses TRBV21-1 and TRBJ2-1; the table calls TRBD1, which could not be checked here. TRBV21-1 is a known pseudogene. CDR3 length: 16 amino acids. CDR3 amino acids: CASIERGQGTYNEQFF. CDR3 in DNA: TGTGCCAGCATCGAACGGGGACAGGGCACCTACAATGAGCAGTTCTTC.

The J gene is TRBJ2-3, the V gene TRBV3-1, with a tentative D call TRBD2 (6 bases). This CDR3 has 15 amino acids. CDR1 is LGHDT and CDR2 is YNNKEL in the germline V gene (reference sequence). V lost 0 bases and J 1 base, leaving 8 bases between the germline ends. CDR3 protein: CASSQEGGGTDTQYF. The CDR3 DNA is TGTGCCAGCAGCCAAGAAGGCGGGGGCACAGATACGCAGTATTTT.

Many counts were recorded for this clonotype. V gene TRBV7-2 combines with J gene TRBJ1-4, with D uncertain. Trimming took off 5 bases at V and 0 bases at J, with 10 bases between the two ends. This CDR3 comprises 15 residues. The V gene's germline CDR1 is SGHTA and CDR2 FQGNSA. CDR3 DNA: TGTGCCAGCAGCGGATACGGATCAACTAATGAAAAACTGTTTTTT. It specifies CASSGYGSTNEKLFF.

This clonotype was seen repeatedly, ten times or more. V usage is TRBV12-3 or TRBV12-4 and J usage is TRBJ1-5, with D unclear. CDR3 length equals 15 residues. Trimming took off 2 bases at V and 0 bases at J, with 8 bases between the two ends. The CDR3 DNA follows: TGTGCCAGCAGTTTAAGGTTTTATAGCAATCAGCCCCAGCATTTT. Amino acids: CASSLRFYSNQPQHF.

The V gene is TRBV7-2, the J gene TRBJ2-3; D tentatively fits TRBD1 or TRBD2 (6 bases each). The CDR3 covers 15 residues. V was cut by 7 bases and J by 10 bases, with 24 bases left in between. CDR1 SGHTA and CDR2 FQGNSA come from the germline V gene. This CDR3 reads CASTVGWGAFWSQYF. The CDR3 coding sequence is TGTGCCAGCACCGTAGGGTGGGGGGCTTTTTGGTCGCAGTATTTT.

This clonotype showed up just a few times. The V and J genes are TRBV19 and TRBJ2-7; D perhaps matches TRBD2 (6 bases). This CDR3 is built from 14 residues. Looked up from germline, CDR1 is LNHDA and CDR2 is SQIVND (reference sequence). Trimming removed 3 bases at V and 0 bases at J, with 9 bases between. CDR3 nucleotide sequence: TGTGCCAGTAGTATCGGGGGTGGCTCCTACGAGCAGTACTTC. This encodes CASSIGGGSYEQYF.